Listed here are 24 T cell receptor beta chains from one sample, sequenced in a study of read filtering for tumor transcriptome and immune sequencing. From approximately 430 ng of RNA, a library with molecular barcoded alpha/delta and beta/gamma adaptors was made. TCRdb fed the reads into MiXCR, producing one record per CDR3 protein. Among more than 20,000 distinct CDR3 sequences listed, around 20% were seen once. Specimen: a population of CD138-negative cells sorted from bone marrow. The source of these receptors is a donor aged 40 or older with multiple myeloma.

This clonotype is labeled as medium-sized. The V gene is TRBV7-9, the J gene TRBJ1-1; D remains ambiguous. V was pared by 1 base and J by 1 base, with 4 bases between. The V gene's germline CDR1 is SEHNR and CDR2 FQNEAQ (reference sequence). The CDR3 contains 13 residues. The CDR3 nucleotides are TGTGCCAGCAGCTTAGGGGAGAACACTGAAGCTTTCTTT. Amino acid sequence: CASSLGENTEAFF. Supplemented by reference TRBV7-9 and TRBJ1-1, the full variable domain reads DTGVSQNPRHKITKRGQNVTFRCDPISEHNRLYWYRQTLGQGPEFLTYFQNEAQLEKSRLLSDRFSAERPKGSFSTLEIQRTEQGDSAMYLCASSLGENTEAFFGQGTRLTVV.

This clonotype was seen only a few times. Since a far larger clone is one base different, this is likely a read error. J is TRBJ1-4 and V is TRBV7-9; TRBD1 is a possible D gene (6 bases). CDR3 length equals 15 residues. Germline lookup yields CDR1 SEHNR and CDR2 FQNEAQ (reference sequence). CDR3 in amino acids: CASSLGGGPNEKLSF. The CDR3 DNA is TGTGCCAGCAGCTTAGGGGGGGGCCCTAATGAAAAACTGTCTTTT.

About this clonotype: A much bigger clone sits one base away, suggesting this may be a read error. V and J are TRBV6-2 or TRBV6-3 and TRBJ1-4; D perhaps matches TRBD1 (6 bases). Germline CDR1 MNHEY, CDR2 SVGEGT. The CDR3 consists of 16 residues. Trimming took 5 bases from V and 6 from J, leaving 19 bases between them. The CDR3 region is CASSISNRDNDEKLFF. CDR3 nucleotides: TGTGCCAGCAGTATCTCGAACAGGGATAATGATGAAAAACTGTTTTTT.

This clonotype has a count of ten or more. CDR3 loop: CASSTDYRANTGELFF. The CDR3 bases are TGTGCCAGCAGCACGGACTACCGGGCGAACACCGGGGAGCTGTTTTTT. This sequence joins TRBV7-2 and TRBJ2-2; D is possibly TRBD2 (6 bases). Germline values: CDR1 SGHTA, CDR2 FQGNSA. The CDR3 covers 16 residues. V gave up 5 bases and J gave up 0 bases, with 13 bases separating them.

This clonotype was seen many times. The chain carries TRBV3-1 and TRBJ2-7; perhaps TRBD2 as D (5 bases). The CDR3 spans 16 residues. Trimming stripped 0 bases from V and 6 bases from J, with 18 bases between. CDR1 and CDR2 (germline): LGHDT, YNNKEL (reference sequence). In DNA, the CDR3 is TGTGCCAGCAGCCAAGATCTGCAGCGGCCACGCCCCGAGCAGTACTTC. Encoded protein: CASSQDLQRPRPEQYF.

This clonotype was picked up a small number of times. This chain links TRBV6-1 with TRBJ2-1; D gene uncertain. The germline CDR1 and CDR2 sequences are MNHNS and SASEGT. This CDR3 is 13 amino acids long. V was cut by 3 bases and J by 0 bases, with 3 bases left in between. The CDR3 protein is CASSDSSYNEQFF. CDR3 DNA: TGTGCCAGCAGTGATAGCTCCTACAATGAGCAGTTCTTC.

This clonotype appeared a few times. One base away lies a much larger clone, so this may be a sequencing read error. The chain is built from TRBV2 and TRBJ2-1; D gene uncertain. Germline CDR1 SNHLY, CDR2 FYNNEI. The CDR3 has 15 residues. CDR3 in DNA: TGTGCCACCCCAACCTATAGGAGCTCCTACGATGAGCAGTTCTTC. Its translation: CATPTYRSSYDEQFF. Looking up the rest from reference TRBV2 and TRBJ2-1 gives the full variable domain: EPEVTQTPSHQVTQMGQEVILRCVPISNHLYFYWYRQILGQKVEFLVSFYNNEISEKSEIFDDQFSVERPDGSNFTLKIRSTKLEDSAMYFCATPTYRSSYDEQFFGPGTRLTVL.

Note on this clonotype: This likely stems from a read error, as it lies one base from a far larger clone. The chain combines TRBV12-3 or TRBV12-4 with TRBJ2-1; 12 bases fit TRBD2. This CDR3 region has 16 residues. DNA for the CDR3: TGTGCCATCAGTACCGGGACTAGCGGGCACTACAATGAGCGGTTCTTC. It yields the protein CAISTGTSGHYNERFF.

This clonotype was seen many times. The V gene is TRBV7-8, the J gene TRBJ2-2, with 14 bases matching TRBD2. The CDR3 has 16 amino acids. V lost 3 bases and J lost 7; bases outside the gene matches: 4. CDR1 is SGHVS, CDR2 FQNEAQ, per germline. CDR3 DNA sequence: TGTGCCAGCAGCTTCGGGACTAGCGGGAGAGGCGGGGAGCTGTTTTTT. This codes for CASSFGTSGRGGELFF.

This clonotype was seen at least ten times. The V and J genes are TRBV29-1 and TRBJ2-5; tentative D call: TRBD2 (7 bases). The V end was cut by 5 bases, the J end by 9 bases, with 13 bases between. Germline V lookup: CDR1 SQVTM, CDR2 ANQGSEA. The CDR3 length is 11 residues. The CDR3 DNA reads TGCAGCGTTCGACTAGCAGGGGCCCAGTACTTC. Translation: CSVRLAGAQYF.

This clonotype was counted between two and nine times. Germline and junction disagree at one end, which may indicate a read error. The chain carries TRBV19 and TRBJ2-1, with 8 bases aligning to TRBD1. The CDR3 contains 14 residues. Germline V CDR1 and CDR2: LNHDA, SQIVND (reference sequence). The CDR3 nucleotides are TGTGCCAGTAGCCCGACAGGGGCCAAGAATGAGCAGTCCTTC. Translation gives CASSPTGAKNEQSF. Drawing the rest from reference TRBV19 and TRBJ2-1, the complete variable domain is DGGITQSPKYLFRKEGQNVTLSCEQNLNHDAMYWYRQDPGQGLRLIYYSQIVNDFQKGDIAEGYSVSREKKESFPLTVTSAQKNPTAFYLCASSPTGAKNEQSFGPGTRLTVL.

A note on this clonotype: A much larger clone lies a single base off, so this may be a read error. This chain links TRBV5-6 with TRBJ2-5; the match to TRBD1 covers 8 bases. This CDR3 is built from 15 residues. J gave up 2 bases and V 3 bases, and 6 bases lay outside the gene matches. Germline lookup yields CDR1 SGHDT and CDR2 YYEEEE. The DNA for the CDR3 is TGTGCCAGCAGCTCGGACAGGGAAGTACAAGAGACCCAGTACTTC. It encodes CASSSDREVQETQYF.

This clonotype occurred many times. The gene calls are TRBV5-1 and TRBJ1-1, with a possible D match to TRBD1 (6 bases). Germline V CDR1 and CDR2: SGHRS, YFSETQ. Trimming pared 4 bases from V and 4 bases from J, leaving 14 bases between. The CDR3 consists of 14 residues. CDR3 in DNA: TGCGCCAGCAGCGGACAAGGGGGGATCACTGAAGCTTTCTTT. Protein: CASSGQGGITEAFF.

This clonotype has a count of ten or more. J is TRBJ2-1 and V is TRBV5-5; 10 bases fit TRBD2. V trimming: 2 bases; J trimming: 7 bases; junction bases outside the gene matches: 3. The CDR3 extends over 14 amino acids. CDR1 is SGHKS, CDR2 YYEKEE, per germline (reference sequence). CDR3 amino acids: CASSFGLAANEQFF. The CDR3, as DNA: TGTGCCAGCAGCTTCGGACTAGCGGCAAATGAGCAGTTCTTC.

A note on this clonotype: This sequence is one base from a far larger clone and is likely a read error. The V and J genes are TRBV5-8 and TRBJ2-1; a possible D gene is TRBD2 (5 bases). The CDR3 has 16 residues. Germline V gene data show CDR1 as SGHTS and CDR2 as YDEGEE. V was clipped by 2 bases and J by 6 bases, with 18 bases between them. The DNA of the CDR3 is TGTGCCAGCAGCTTACGGGCCTCGAGGGCCTGCAATGAGCAGTTCTTC. It specifies CASSLRASRACNEQFF. The entire variable domain, with the rest obtained from reference TRBV5-8 and TRBJ2-1, is as follows: EAGVTQSPTHLIKTRGQQATLRCSPISGHTSVYWYQQALGLGLQFLLWYDEGEERNRGNFPPRFSGRQFPNYSSELNVNALELEDSALYLCASSLRASRACNEQFFGPGTRLTVL.

As concerns this clonotype: The junction does not match germline at one end; this may be a read error. The chain joins TRBV7-8 to TRBJ1-4, with D hard to call. The CDR3 totals 17 residues. Germline CDR1 reads SGHVS; CDR2 reads FQNEAQ. CDR3 in amino acids: CAGSFGTRRAQSEKLFF. The CDR3 nucleotides read TGTGCCGGCAGCTTTGGTACAAGGAGGGCCCAAAGTGAAAAACTGTTTTTT.

To note about this clonotype: At one end the junction does not follow the germline gene, possibly because of a read error. The chain's CDR3 is CASIYIQGSGGLFF. CDR3 sequence (DNA): TGTGCCAGCATATACATCCAGGGGTCCGGGGGGCTGTTTTTT. This chain connects TRBV6-2 or TRBV6-3 to TRBJ2-2, with D perhaps TRBD1 or TRBD2 (6 bases each). Germline-derived CDR1 and CDR2 are MNHEY and SVGEGT. The CDR3 sequence is 14 residues long.

Concerning this clonotype: A much larger clone is a single base away; this may be a read error. V usage is TRBV7-3 and J usage is TRBJ2-2, with TRBD2 matching 12 bases. The germline gives CDR1 SGHTA, CDR2 FQGTGA. The CDR3 sequence is 16 residues long. CDR3 in amino acids: CASSPGLAGHTGGLFF. The CDR3 DNA reads TGTGCCAGCAGCCCGGGACTAGCGGGTCACACCGGGGGGCTGTTTTTT. Drawing the rest from reference TRBV7-3 and TRBJ2-2, the complete variable domain is GAGVSQTPSNKVTEKGKYVELRCDPISGHTALYWYRQSLGQGPEFLIYFQGTGAADDSGLPNDRFFAVRPEGSVSTLKIQRTERGDSAVYLCASSPGLAGHTGGLFFGEGSRLTVL.

The chain joins TRBV6-2 or TRBV6-3 to TRBJ2-2; D is ambiguous. The CDR3 is 12 residues long. V shed 8 bases and J shed 1 base, with 5 bases lying between them. CDR1 and CDR2 from the germline V gene are MNHEY and SVGEGT. In DNA, the CDR3 is TGTGCCAGCCGTCGGAACACCGGGGAGCTGTTTTTT. This sequence encodes CASRRNTGELFF.

Only a few counts were recorded for this clonotype. The chain carries TRBV29-1 and TRBJ2-5; TRBD2 aligns across 8 bases. With 3 bases clipped from V and 5 bases from J, the junction kept 5 bases outside the gene matches. Germline V gene data show CDR1 as SQVTM and CDR2 as ANQGSEA. This CDR3 is built from 13 residues. The CDR3 loop reads CSVEGTRMETQYF. CDR3 DNA sequence: TGCAGCGTTGAGGGGACTAGGATGGAGACCCAGTACTTC.

This clonotype occurred many times. CDR3 coding DNA: TGTGCCAGCAGCCAAGATCTGGGGTTGAATGAAAAACTGTTTTTT. Translation gives CASSQDLGLNEKLFF. The V and J genes are TRBV3-1 and TRBJ1-4; D remains ambiguous. The CDR3 contains 15 residues. Trimming took off 0 bases at V and 5 bases at J, with 10 bases between the two ends. CDR1 and CDR2 from the germline V gene are LGHDT and YNNKEL (reference sequence).

This clonotype has a count of ten or more. The chain couples TRBV2 to TRBJ1-1, with TRBD1 matching over 10 bases. Trimming took 1 base from V and 7 from J; bases not matched to a gene: 6. The CDR3 extends over 15 amino acids. In germline, CDR1 is SNHLY, CDR2 FYNNEI. CDR3 sequence: CASSEEGQGSNEAFF. The CDR3 DNA is TGTGCCAGCAGTGAAGAGGGACAGGGGTCTAATGAAGCTTTCTTT.

This clonotype showed up many times. CDR3 amino acids: CASGLAGADNEQFF. Here the CDR3 DNA reads TGTGCTAGTGGTCTAGCGGGAGCAGACAATGAGCAGTTCTTC. This chain links TRBV12-5 with TRBJ2-1, with 10 nucleotides matching TRBD2. CDR1 and CDR2 from the germline V gene are LGHNT and FRNRAP. V shed 5 bases and J 5 bases; nucleotides not matched to a gene: 3. CDR3 size: 14 residues.

This clonotype was recorded many times. The rearrangement uses TRBV19 and TRBJ1-5, with D possibly being TRBD1 (5 bases). Trimming shortened V by 7 bases and J by 8 bases, and 12 bases separated the two germline ends. CDR1 and CDR2 (germline): LNHDA, SQIVND (reference sequence). This CDR3 has 12 residues. The CDR3: CASTDGTEPQHF. The CDR3 DNA reads TGTGCCAGTACAGACGGGACTGAGCCCCAGCATTTT.